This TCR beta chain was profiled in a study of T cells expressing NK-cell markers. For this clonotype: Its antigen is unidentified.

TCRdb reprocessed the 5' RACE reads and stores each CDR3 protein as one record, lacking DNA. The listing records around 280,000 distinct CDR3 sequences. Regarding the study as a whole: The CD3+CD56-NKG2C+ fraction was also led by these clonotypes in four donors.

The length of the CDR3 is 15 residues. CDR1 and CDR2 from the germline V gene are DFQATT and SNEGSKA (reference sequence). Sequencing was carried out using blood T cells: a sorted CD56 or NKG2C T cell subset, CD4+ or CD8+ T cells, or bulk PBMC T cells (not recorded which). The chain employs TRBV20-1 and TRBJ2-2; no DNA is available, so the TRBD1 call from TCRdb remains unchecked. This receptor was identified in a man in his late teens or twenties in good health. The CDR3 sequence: CSARAVGGPTGELFF.